Sequencing of this T cell receptor (beta chain) was carried out in a study of T cell responses to AZD1222 COVID-19 vaccine. Findings and caveats of the study: As reported, nearly half of all spike-specific TCRs target variant regions that are unmutated.

The CDR3 sequence is 14 residues long. Germline CDR1 and CDR2: SEHNR and FQNEAQ (reference sequence). The J segment lost 0 bases and the V segment lost 5 bases, leaving 4 bases of the junction unmatched. The data were produced by immunoSEQ multiplex PCR, yet TCRdb's version contains in-frame clones alone and is incomplete. The data contain 120,000 to 150,000 clones, about 90% of them singletons. There are a few counts of this clone. What it binds is not known. The chain has TRBV7-9 and TRBJ2-7; 7 nucleotides agree with TRBD2. This clonotype originated in an adult in good health. Source: peripheral blood, taken on day 0 of AZD1222 vaccination. The CDR3 loop reads CASSGAGASYEQYF. CDR3 nucleotide sequence: TGTGCCAGCAGCGGGGCGGGAGCCTCCTACGAGCAGTACTTC.